The 7 T cell receptor beta chains below all came from one sample that was sequenced in a study of blood T cells in healthy people across ages. Primed by a sample-barcoded 5' primer and a J-beta primer mix, a second PCR proceeded for about 6 to 11 cycles. From the 5' RACE reads, TCRdb called clonotypes with MiXCR, one entry per CDR3 protein. This sample yields over 1.5 million distinct CDR3 sequences, of which around 48% are seen a single time; less than 2.5% belongs to the top ten. Specimen: blood. These receptor sequences come from a woman aged 40 to 49 in good health.

DNA for the CDR3: TGTGCCCCGCCGAGGGGGGACCCATTCACAGATACGCAGTATTTT. Protein sequence: CAPPRGDPFTDTQYF. The chain couples TRBV24-1 to TRBJ2-3; D may match TRBD1 or TRBD2 (6 bases each). The V gene lost 12 bases and the J gene lost 2 bases, with 20 bases spanning the gap. Germline V gene lookup returns CDR1 KGHDR and CDR2 SFDVKD. The CDR3 runs to 15 residues.

A few counts support this clonotype. This chain uses TRBV7-9 with TRBJ2-7; possibly TRBD1 for D (6 bases). The germline V gene encodes CDR1 SEHNR and CDR2 FQNEAQ (reference sequence). The CDR3 has 15 amino acids. V was trimmed by 5 bases and J by 0 bases, leaving 14 bases between them. The CDR3 sequence is CASSPQGRSSYEQYF. Here the CDR3 DNA reads TGTGCCAGCAGCCCACAGGGACGCAGCTCCTACGAGCAGTACTTC.

The chain couples TRBV6-2 or TRBV6-3 to TRBJ2-5; D call uncertain. CDR3 size: 14 residues. V was pared by 6 bases and J by 11 bases, with 22 bases between. Per the germline V gene, CDR1 is MNHEY and CDR2 is SVGEGT. Here the CDR3 DNA reads TGTGCCAGCAGCCCCCCACGCTGGTACAATGAGCAGTACTTC. Protein: CASSPPRWYNEQYF.

This chain uses TRBV6-2 or TRBV6-3 with TRBJ2-3, with 13 nucleotides matching TRBD2. This CDR3 comprises 12 residues. Per germline, CDR1 MNHEY and CDR2 SVGEGT. V was clipped by 6 bases and J by 14 bases; unmatched bases: 5. DNA of the CDR3: TGTGCCAGCAGAAGGACTAGCGGGGGCACGTATTTT. Translation gives CASRRTSGGTYF.

The V and J genes are TRBV5-1 and TRBJ2-1; 13 nucleotides line up with TRBD2. The germline V gene encodes CDR1 SGHRS and CDR2 YFSETQ. Trimming took 0 bases from V and 7 from J; bases not matched to a gene: 4. This CDR3 region has 16 residues. CDR3 nucleotide sequence: TGCGCCAGCAGCTTGGGGGGGACTAGCGGGGTTAATGAGCAGTTCTTC. The encoded protein is CASSLGGTSGVNEQFF. The entire variable domain, with the rest obtained from reference TRBV5-1 and TRBJ2-1, is as follows: KAGVTQTPRYLIKTRGQQVTLSCSPISGHRSVSWYQQTPGQGLQFLFEYFSETQRNKGNFPGRFSGRQFSNSRSEMNVSTLELGDSALYLCASSLGGTSGVNEQFFGPGTRLTVL.

The chain couples TRBV3-1 to TRBJ2-1; TRBD2 matches 12 bases. The germline V gene encodes CDR1 LGHDT and CDR2 YNNKEL (reference sequence). J gave up 7 bases and V 0 bases, and 7 bases lay outside the gene matches. The CDR3 is 17 amino acids. The CDR3 loop reads CASSQEEGLAGSNEQFF. In DNA, the CDR3 is TGTGCCAGCAGCCAAGAAGAGGGACTAGCGGGTAGTAATGAGCAGTTCTTC.

The chain couples TRBV20-1 to TRBJ2-1; D not resolved. The germline gives CDR1 DFQATT, CDR2 SNEGSKA (reference sequence). V shed 5 bases and J shed 3 bases, with 14 bases lying between them. This CDR3 contains 14 residues. The CDR3 loop is CSAGPSAVYNEQFF. Written as DNA, the CDR3 is TGCAGTGCTGGTCCCTCCGCGGTCTACAATGAGCAGTTCTTC.